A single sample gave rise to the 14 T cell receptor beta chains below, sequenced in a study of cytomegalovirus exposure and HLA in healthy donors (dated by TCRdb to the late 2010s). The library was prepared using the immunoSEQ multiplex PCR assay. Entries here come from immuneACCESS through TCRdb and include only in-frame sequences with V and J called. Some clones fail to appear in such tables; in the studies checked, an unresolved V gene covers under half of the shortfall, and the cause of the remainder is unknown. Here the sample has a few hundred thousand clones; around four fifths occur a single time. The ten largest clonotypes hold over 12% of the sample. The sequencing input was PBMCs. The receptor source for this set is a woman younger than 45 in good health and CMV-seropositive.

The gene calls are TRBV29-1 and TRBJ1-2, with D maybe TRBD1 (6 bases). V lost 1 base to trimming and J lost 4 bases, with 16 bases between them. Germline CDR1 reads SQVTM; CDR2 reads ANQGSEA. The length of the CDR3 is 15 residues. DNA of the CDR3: TGCAGCGTTGAAGGAATCGAACAGGGTGGCTATGGCTACACCTTC. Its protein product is CSVEGIEQGGYGYTF.

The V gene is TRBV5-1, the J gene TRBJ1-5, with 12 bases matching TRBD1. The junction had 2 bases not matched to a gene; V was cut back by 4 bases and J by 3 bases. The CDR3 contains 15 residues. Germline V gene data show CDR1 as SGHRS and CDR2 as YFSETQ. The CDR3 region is CASSMGQGANQPQHF. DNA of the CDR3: TGCGCCAGCAGCATGGGACAGGGGGCCAATCAGCCCCAGCATTTT.

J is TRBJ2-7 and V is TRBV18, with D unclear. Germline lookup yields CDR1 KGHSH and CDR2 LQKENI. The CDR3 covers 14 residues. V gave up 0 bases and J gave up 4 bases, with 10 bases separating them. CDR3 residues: CASSPPSKQYEQYF. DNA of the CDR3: TGTGCCAGCTCACCACCGAGCAAACAGTACGAGCAGTACTTC.

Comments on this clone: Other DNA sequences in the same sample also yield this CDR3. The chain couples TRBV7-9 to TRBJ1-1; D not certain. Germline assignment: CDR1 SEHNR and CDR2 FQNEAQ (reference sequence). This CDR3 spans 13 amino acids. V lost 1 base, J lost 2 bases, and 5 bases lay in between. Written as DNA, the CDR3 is TGTGCCAGCAGCTTAGTTGGCAACACTGAAGCTTTCTTT. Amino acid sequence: CASSLVGNTEAFF. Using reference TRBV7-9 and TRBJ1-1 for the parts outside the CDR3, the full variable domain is DTGVSQNPRHKITKRGQNVTFRCDPISEHNRLYWYRQTLGQGPEFLTYFQNEAQLEKSRLLSDRFSAERPKGSFSTLEIQRTEQGDSAMYLCASSLVGNTEAFFGQGTRLTVV.

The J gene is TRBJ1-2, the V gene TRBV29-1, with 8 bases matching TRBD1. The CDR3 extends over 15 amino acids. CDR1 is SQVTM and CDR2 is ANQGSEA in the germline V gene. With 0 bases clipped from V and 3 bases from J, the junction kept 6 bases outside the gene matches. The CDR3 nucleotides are TGCAGCGTTGAAGATGGGACAGGTGCCGACTATGGCTACACCTTC. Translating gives CSVEDGTGADYGYTF.

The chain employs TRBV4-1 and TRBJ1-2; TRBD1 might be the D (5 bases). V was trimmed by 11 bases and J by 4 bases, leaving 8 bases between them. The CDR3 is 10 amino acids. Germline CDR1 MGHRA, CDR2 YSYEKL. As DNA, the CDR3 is TGCGCCGCAGGGACCTATGGCTACACCTTC. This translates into CAAGTYGYTF.

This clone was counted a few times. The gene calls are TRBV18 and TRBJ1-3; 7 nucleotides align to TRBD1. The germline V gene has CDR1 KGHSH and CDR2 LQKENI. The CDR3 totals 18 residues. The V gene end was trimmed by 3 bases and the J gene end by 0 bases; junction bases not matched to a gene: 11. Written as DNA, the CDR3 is TGTGCCAGCTCACCCTCCCAGGGGGGCCCGAGCTCTGGAAACACCATATATTTT. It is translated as CASSPSQGGPSSGNTIYF.

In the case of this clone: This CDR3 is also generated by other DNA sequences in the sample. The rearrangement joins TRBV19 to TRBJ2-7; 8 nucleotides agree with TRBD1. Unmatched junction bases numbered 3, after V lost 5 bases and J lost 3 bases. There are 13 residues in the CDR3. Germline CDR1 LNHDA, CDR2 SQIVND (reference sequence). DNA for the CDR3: TGTGCCAGTAGTTCCACAGGGGGCTACGAGCAGTACTTC. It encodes CASSSTGGYEQYF. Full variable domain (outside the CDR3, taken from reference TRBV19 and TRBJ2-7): DGGITQSPKYLFRKEGQNVTLSCEQNLNHDAMYWYRQDPGQGLRLIYYSQIVNDFQKGDIAEGYSVSREKKESFPLTVTSAQKNPTAFYLCASSSTGGYEQYFGPGTRLTVT.

The chain's CDR3 is CASSRWANNEQFF. The CDR3 DNA is TGTGCCAGCAGTCGGTGGGCGAACAATGAGCAGTTCTTC. The chain has TRBV27 and TRBJ2-1; D is undetermined. Germline V lookup: CDR1 MNHEY, CDR2 SMNVEV (reference sequence). V was cut by 5 bases and J by 5 bases, with 10 bases left in between. The CDR3 is made up of 13 amino acids.

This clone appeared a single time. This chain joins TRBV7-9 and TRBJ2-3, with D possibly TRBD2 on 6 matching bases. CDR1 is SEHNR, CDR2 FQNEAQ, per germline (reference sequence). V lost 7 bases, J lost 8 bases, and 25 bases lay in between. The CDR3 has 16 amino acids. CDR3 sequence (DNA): TGTGCCAGCACCATTATAATTAGCGGATCTGGAGGTACGCAGTATTTT. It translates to CASTIIISGSGGTQYF.

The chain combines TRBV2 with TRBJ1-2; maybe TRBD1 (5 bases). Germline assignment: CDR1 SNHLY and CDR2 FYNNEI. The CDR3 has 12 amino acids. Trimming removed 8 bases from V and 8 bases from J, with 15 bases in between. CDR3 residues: CASVKGRDGYTF. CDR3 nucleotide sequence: TGTGCCAGCGTAAAGGGCAGGGACGGCTACACCTTC.

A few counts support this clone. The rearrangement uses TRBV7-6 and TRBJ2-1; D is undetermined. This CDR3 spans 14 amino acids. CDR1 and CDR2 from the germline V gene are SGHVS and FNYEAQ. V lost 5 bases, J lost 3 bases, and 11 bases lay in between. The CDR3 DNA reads TGTGCCAGCAGCGCAGTGGACGGCTACAATGAGCAGTTCTTC. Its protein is CASSAVDGYNEQFF.

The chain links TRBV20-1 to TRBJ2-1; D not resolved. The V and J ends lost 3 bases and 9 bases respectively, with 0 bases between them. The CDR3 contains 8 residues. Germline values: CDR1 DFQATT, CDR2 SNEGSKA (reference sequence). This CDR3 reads CSASEQFF. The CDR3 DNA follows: TGCAGTGCTAGTGAGCAGTTCTTC.

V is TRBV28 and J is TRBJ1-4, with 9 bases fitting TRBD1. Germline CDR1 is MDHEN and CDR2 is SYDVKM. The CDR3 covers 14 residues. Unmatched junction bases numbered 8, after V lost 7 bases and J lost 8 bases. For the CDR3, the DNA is TGTGCCAGCAACCTACCGACAGGGGGAGAAAAACTGTTTTTT. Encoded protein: CASNLPTGGEKLFF.